This TCR beta chain comes out of a study of T cell responses to AZD1222 COVID-19 vaccine. General study results and limits: Within unmutated variant regions lay the reported targets of nearly half of spike-specific TCRs.

Only in-frame clones appear in the TCRdb table, and some are missing; sequencing was by immunoSEQ multiplex PCR. The sample comprises around 190,000 clones, approximately 94% of which are singletons, and 1.6% rests with the top ten. In regard to this clone: Antigen specificity is unknown.

The TCR sequence derives from an adult who received the AZD1222 COVID-19 vaccine. Sequencing used peripheral blood, obtained 28 days after the second AZD1222 dose.

The CDR3 protein is CASSLAVTSLNTEAFF. The CDR3 DNA sequence: TGCGCCAGCAGCTTGGCCGTAACCTCTTTGAACACTGAAGCTTTCTTT. The V gene is TRBV5-1, the J gene TRBJ1-1; no clear D gene. Trimming removed 0 bases at V and 0 bases at J, with 12 bases between. The length of the CDR3 is 16 residues. Germline loops: CDR1 SGHRS, CDR2 YFSETQ.